This paragraph covers one T cell receptor (beta chain) sequence. The germline V and J ends were trimmed by 0 bases and 7 bases, with 12 bases remaining between them. Germline lookup yields CDR1 SGDLS and CDR2 YYNGEE. The CDR3 is 14 residues long. This record comes from a study of shared clonotypes between healthy human individuals. The protocol was immunoSEQ multiplex PCR, while the TCRdb copy is restricted to in-frame clones and leaves out a portion. The profile covers hundreds of thousands of clones, with about three quarters appearing a single time and around 1.8% taken by the ten largest. The sequenced material came from memory CD4+ T cells sorted from blood. The subset here: CD45RA-negative fraction. This TCR came from a woman younger than 45 in good health. This chain uses TRBV9 with TRBJ2-3, with D perhaps TRBD2 (6 bases). The chain's CDR3 is CASSVGGEYHTQYF. The CDR3 nucleotides read TGTGCCAGCAGCGTAGGGGGGGAGTACCATACGCAGTATTTT.